This TCR beta chain was identified in a study of regulatory T cells in long-lasting Graves disease (dated by TCRdb to about 2021). Background for the entire study: Newly diagnosed Graves' disease patients had taken antithyroid drugs for less than 3 months. Patients with persistent Graves' disease were compared with patients with newly diagnosed Graves' disease using TCR sequencing and RNA sequencing of peripheral blood. The study was conducted in China and was registered as a clinical trial. A total of roughly 33 samples underwent TCR sequencing: about 13 from persistent and roughly 20 from newly diagnosed Graves' disease patients.

In its sample, this clonotype was seen a few times. Its binding antigen is unknown. No qualities accompany the bases; no much larger clone lies one base away. What the work shows at the level of the full study, not this receptor alone: Preferential use of TRBV28, TRBJ1-2 and TRBJ2-5 was observed in persistent disease, whereas TRBV20-1 and TRBJ2-1 were favored in newly diagnosed disease. Persistent Graves' disease patients showed lower TCR Shannon entropy and fewer highly expanded clones than newly diagnosed patients, suggesting clonal expansion. Sequencing and analysis were restricted to the TCR beta chain. The study examined only peripheral blood because the primary lesion, thyroid tissue, could not be accessed. A larger number of public clonotypes was shared among persistent patients (2,741) than among newly diagnosed patients (about 990). The authors noted that the small sample size was a limitation that may lower accuracy.

The label giving this sample's time point can be read as: newly diagnosed GD, antithyroid drugs for less than 3 months. For both TCR sequencing and RNA sequencing, RNA was extracted from PBMCs using TRIzol. The diagnosis of Graves' disease followed American Thyroid Association guidelines. Recruitment of patients was carried out at an endocrinology department in Xi'an, China. Each patient gave roughly 10 milliliters of peripheral blood, collected in an EDTA anticoagulant tube. PBMCs were isolated by Ficoll Paque Plus density gradient separation without further T cell sorting. RNA quality was checked with an Agilent 2100 Bioanalyzer and agarose gel, and concentration with a NanoDrop 2000. Reading the germline V gene gives CDR1 LGHNA and CDR2 YSLEER. Including the terminal cysteine and phenylalanine, the CDR3 comprises 14 residues. Only the CDR3 DNA is retained, 42 bases long and in frame from the first base. Here V drops 8 bases and J drops 1 base, and the junction holds 6 bases not matched to any gene.

Libraries were built with multiplex PCR. TCRdb shows the sequencer as Illumina HiSeq 4000. To build TCR beta libraries, CDR3 regions were amplified by Arm-PCR using iRepertoire HTBI primers. Gel purification was performed on PCR products prior to sequencing. Processing in the source paper ran as follows. Gene usage analysis of CDR3 amino acid clonotypes relied on the approximately 68 TRBV and 14 TRBJ segments identified across samples. COPE and FqMerger were used to merge the filtered high-quality paired reads into contigs. BLAST was used to align contigs to IMGT TRBV, TRBD and TRBJ reference genes, with CDR3 defined following IMGT. Any clonotype with a frequency above 0.1% was counted as a highly expanded clone. Repertoire diversity was measured by Shannon entropy, and V-J evenness by the Gini coefficient. Public clonotypes were defined as clonotypes shared by more than one individual. TCRdb applied fastp at Q25 and MiXCR to the public reads, then kept only in-frame beta chains. Each entry merges the rows of one CDR3 protein and shows their most common DNA and genes. These V and J calls rely on TCRdb rather than the paper's analysis. This sample holds fewer than 550,000 distinct CDR3 sequences; over 15% were observed only once. Under 30% of the sample goes to the ten largest clones.

This sample was shared with a second study, whose subject was T cells in Graves' hyperthyroidism and ophthalmopathy. Per that second paper: Graves' hyperthyroidism was defined as stable when no progression to ophthalmopathy occurred over 18 months of follow-up. Hyperthyroidism patients were newly diagnosed, with disease duration under 2 months, and aged 18 to 65 years. Any patient with an uncontrolled infection, another autoimmune disease, pregnancy or lactation was excluded. Diagnoses relied on clinical symptoms, serum thyroxine and TRAb, thyroid ultrasound and orbital computed tomography. The TCR CDR3 was subjected to a first round of RT-PCR using the HTBI primer set and the Qiagen OneStep RT-PCR kit. Most expanded thyroid clonotypes (frequency above 0.001) were also detected in blood, suggesting blood repertoires may reflect thyroid immune responses. In cross-validation, a model built on a 13 V-J signature told ophthalmopathy apart from stable hyperthyroidism with approximately 90% sensitivity and around 81% specificity, and in testing the same model reached 80%/75%. In validation, the model predicted progression to ophthalmopathy a median of roughly 6.5 months before onset, with roughly 70% sensitivity and about 72% specificity. To identify TCR V-J signatures that set the groups apart, the researchers used a discovery cohort of about a hundred patients, made up of 40 to 45 with Graves' ophthalmopathy and some 58 with stable Graves' hyperthyroidism. Whether ophthalmopathy could be predicted prospectively was tested in an independent validation cohort made up of approximately 19 hyperthyroidism patients plus 17 patients who later progressed to ophthalmopathy. The 90 or so discovery patients were randomly split 7:3 into training and test sets. In addition, the study compared T-cell repertoires in thyroid tissue and in blood from roughly six Graves' hyperthyroidism patients. After blood sampling, hyperthyroidism patients were treated with methimazole at a starting dose of 30 mg daily, and ophthalmopathy patients were treated with high-dose intravenous methylprednisolone. The libraries were constructed in a second round of multiplex PCR and then size-selected and purified. Sequencing of the libraries was done on an Illumina HiSeq2000 using paired-end 100 bp reads. SOAPnuke was used to process the raw data, removing reads that contained adapters or uncalled bases, had a mean Phred below 15, or lacked an exact match to the constant primer or identifier. COPE v1.2.5 was used to merge the high-quality paired reads, and each unique nucleotide sequence was defined as a clonotype. MiTCR v1.1 was used to align clonotypes to the IMGT TRBV, TRBD and TRBJ reference segments. Only V-J combinations with frequency above 0.0001, covering 99% to 99.2% of repertoires, were analysed. A TCS score was defined as the ratio between F50 (clonal expansion) and ExV (chaos), using BLOSUM62-based TCRdist between CDR3 peptides within each V-J. Welch's t-statistics and random forest reduced 500 to 550 V-J features to 13, which were used in a naive Bayes classifier (R e1071). Sample size was not statistically predetermined, and investigators were not blinded to group allocation. The paper reports TCR Vbeta CDR3 sequencing of some 140 peripheral blood samples: fewer than 50 ophthalmopathy, about 75 hyperthyroidism and 17 progressor patients.

The chain is encoded by TRBV4-3 joined to TRBJ2-7; 9 junctional bases match TRBD1. This clonotype was sampled from a woman aged 18-30 years with Graves disease. Donor details come from another sample of the same person, matched by shared clones. Sequences were derived from peripheral blood mononuclear cells (PBMCs), sampled at new diagnosis, from a patient treated with antithyroid drugs. CDR3 sequence: CASGPGQGSYEQYF. The DNA sequence is given as TGCGCCAGCGGCCCGGGACAGGGATCCTACGAGCAGTACTTC.